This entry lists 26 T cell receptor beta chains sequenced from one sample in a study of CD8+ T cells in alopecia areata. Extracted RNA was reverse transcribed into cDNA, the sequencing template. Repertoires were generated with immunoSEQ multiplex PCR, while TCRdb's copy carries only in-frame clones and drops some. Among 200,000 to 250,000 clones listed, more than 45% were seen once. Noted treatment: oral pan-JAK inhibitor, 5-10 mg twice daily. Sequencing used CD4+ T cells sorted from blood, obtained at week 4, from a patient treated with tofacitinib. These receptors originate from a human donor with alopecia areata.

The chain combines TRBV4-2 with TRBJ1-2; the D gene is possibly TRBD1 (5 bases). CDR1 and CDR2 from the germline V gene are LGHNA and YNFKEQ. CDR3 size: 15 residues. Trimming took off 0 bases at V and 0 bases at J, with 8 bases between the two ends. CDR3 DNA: TGTGCCAGCAGCCAAGAGCAGGGCCCTAACTATGGCTACACCTTC. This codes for CASSQEQGPNYGYTF.

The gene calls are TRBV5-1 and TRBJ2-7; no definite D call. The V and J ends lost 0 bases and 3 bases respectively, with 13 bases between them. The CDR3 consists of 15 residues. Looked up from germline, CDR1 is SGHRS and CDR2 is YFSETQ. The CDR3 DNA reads TGCGCCAGCAGCTTGGATGTCCGCCAAGGCTACGAGCAGTACTTC. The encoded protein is CASSLDVRQGYEQYF.

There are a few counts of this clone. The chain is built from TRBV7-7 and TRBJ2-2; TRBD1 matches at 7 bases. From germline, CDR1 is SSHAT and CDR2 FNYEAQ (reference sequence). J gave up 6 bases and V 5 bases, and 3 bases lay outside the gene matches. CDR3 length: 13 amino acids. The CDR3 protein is CASSGQVSGELFF. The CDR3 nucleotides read TGTGCCAGCAGCGGACAGGTCTCCGGGGAGCTGTTTTTT.

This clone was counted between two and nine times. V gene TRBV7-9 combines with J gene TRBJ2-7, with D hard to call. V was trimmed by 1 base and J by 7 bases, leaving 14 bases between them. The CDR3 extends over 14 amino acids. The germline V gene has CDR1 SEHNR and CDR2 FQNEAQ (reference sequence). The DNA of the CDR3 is TGTGCCAGCAGCTTAGGGACCCCCCCTAAAGAGCAGTACTTC. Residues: CASSLGTPPKEQYF.

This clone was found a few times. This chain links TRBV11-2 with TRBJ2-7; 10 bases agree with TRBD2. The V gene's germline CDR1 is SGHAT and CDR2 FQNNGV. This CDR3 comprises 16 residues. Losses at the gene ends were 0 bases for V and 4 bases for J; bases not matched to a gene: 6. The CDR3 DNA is TGTGCCAGCAGCTTAGAAATAGCGGGGGGCCCTTACGAGCAGTACTTC. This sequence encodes CASSLEIAGGPYEQYF.

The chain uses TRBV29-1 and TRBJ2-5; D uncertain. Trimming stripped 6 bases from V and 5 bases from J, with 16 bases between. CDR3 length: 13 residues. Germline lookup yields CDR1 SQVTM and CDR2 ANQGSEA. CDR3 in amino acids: CSVGQKLRETQYF. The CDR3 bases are TGCAGCGTCGGGCAGAAACTCCGGGAGACCCAGTACTTC.

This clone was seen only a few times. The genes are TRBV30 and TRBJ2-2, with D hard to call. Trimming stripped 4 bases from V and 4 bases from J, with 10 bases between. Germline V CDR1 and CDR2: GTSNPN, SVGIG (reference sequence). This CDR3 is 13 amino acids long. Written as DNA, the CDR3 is TGTGCCTGGACCCTCTGGGGCACCGGGGAGCTGTTTTTT. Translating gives CAWTLWGTGELFF. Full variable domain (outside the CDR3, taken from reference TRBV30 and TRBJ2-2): SQTIHQWPATLVQPVGSPLSLECTVEGTSNPNLYWYRQAAGRGLQLLFYSVGIGQISSEVPQNLSASRPQDRQFILSSKKLLLSDSGFYLCAWTLWGTGELFFGEGSRLTVL.

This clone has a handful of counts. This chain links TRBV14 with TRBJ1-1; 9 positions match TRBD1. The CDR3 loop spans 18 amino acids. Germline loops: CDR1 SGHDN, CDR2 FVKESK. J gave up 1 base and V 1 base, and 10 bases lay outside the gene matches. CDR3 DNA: TGTGCCAGCAGCCAAGTCCGGGACAGGGTCCTCCCGAACACTGAAGCTTTCTTT. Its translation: CASSQVRDRVLPNTEAFF.

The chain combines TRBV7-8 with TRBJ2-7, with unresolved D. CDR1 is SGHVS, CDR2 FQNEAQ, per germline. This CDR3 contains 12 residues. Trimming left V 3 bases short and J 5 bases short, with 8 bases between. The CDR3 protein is CASSFRAHEQYF. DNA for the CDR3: TGTGCCAGCAGCTTCCGGGCCCACGAGCAGTACTTC. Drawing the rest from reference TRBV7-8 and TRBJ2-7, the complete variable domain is GAGVSQSPRYKVAKRGQDVALRCDPISGHVSLFWYQQALGQGPEFLTYFQNEAQLDKSGLPSDRFFAERPEGSVSTLKIQRTQQEDSAVYLCASSFRAHEQYFGPGTRLTVT.

CDR3 nucleotide sequence: TGCAGTGCTAGAGATGTCTATGGCTACACCTTC. Its translation is CSARDVYGYTF. This chain uses TRBV20-1 with TRBJ1-2; D is unresolved. The CDR3 runs 11 residues. The germline V gene has CDR1 DFQATT and CDR2 SNEGSKA (reference sequence). Trimming removed 0 bases from V and 4 bases from J, with 3 bases in between.

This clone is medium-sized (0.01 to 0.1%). This CDR3 reads CASGTSQLQYF. The CDR3 DNA reads as TGTGCCAGTGGGACTAGCCAACTCCAGTACTTC. The V gene is TRBV19, the J gene TRBJ2-4; 9 nucleotides line up with TRBD2. The ends lost 8 bases at V and 13 bases at J; junction bases unmatched: 6. The CDR3 loop spans 11 amino acids. The germline CDR1 and CDR2 sequences are LNHDA and SQIVND (reference sequence). Full variable domain (missing parts from reference TRBV19 and TRBJ2-4): DGGITQSPKYLFRKEGQNVTLSCEQNLNHDAMYWYRQDPGQGLRLIYYSQIVNDFQKGDIAEGYSVSREKKESFPLTVTSAQKNPTAFYLCASGTSQLQYFGAGTRLSVL.

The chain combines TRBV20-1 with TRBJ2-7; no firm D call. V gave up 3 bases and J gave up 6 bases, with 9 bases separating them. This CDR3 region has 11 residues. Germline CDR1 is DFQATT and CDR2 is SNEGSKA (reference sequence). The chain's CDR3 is CSARVVSEQYF. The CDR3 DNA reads TGCAGTGCTAGGGTAGTTTCCGAGCAGTACTTC.

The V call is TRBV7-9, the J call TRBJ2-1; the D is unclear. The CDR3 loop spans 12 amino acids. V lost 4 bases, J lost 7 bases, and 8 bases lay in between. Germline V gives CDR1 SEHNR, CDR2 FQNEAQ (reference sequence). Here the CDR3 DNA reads TGTGCCAGCAGCTATACCCCAAATGAGCAGTTCTTC. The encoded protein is CASSYTPNEQFF.

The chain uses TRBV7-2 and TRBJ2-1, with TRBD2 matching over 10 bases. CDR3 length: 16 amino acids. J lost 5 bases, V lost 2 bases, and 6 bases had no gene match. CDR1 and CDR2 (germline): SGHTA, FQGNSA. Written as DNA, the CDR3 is TGTGCCAGCAGCTTAAAAGCGGGGGGGCCACACAATGAGCAGTTCTTC. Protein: CASSLKAGGPHNEQFF.

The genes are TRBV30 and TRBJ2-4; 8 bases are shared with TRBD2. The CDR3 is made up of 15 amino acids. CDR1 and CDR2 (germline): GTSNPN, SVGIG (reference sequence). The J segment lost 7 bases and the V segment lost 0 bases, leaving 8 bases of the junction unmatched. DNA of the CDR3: TGTGCCTGGAGTGTACGGGGGGGTCTGGGTAACATTCAGTACTTC. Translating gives CAWSVRGGLGNIQYF.

CDR3 in DNA: TGCGCCAGCAGCACCGACAGGGCCACAGATACGCAGTATTTT. Its protein is CASSTDRATDTQYF. The chain joins TRBV5-1 to TRBJ2-3, with TRBD1 matching 7 bases. This CDR3 has 14 amino acids. Germline CDR1 SGHRS, CDR2 YFSETQ. V trimming: 4 bases; J trimming: 2 bases; junction bases outside the gene matches: 4.

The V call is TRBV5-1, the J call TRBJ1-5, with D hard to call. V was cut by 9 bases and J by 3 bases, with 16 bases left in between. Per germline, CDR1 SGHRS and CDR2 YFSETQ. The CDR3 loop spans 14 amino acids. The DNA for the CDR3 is TGCGCCAACCGGGCCCACTTCAACAATCAGCCCCAGCATTTT. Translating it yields CANRAHFNNQPQHF.

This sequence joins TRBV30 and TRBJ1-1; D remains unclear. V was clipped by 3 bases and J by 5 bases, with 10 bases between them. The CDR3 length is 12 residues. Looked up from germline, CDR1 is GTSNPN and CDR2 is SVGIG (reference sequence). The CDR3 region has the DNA TGTGCCTGGAGCCCTATATTGACTGAAGCTTTCTTT. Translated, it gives CAWSPILTEAFF.

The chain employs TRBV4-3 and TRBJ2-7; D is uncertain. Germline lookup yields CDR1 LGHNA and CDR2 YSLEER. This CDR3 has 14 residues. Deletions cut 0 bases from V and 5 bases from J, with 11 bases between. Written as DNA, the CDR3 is TGCGCCAGCAGCCAAGAGTTGGGTAATAACGAGCAGTACTTC. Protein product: CASSQELGNNEQYF.

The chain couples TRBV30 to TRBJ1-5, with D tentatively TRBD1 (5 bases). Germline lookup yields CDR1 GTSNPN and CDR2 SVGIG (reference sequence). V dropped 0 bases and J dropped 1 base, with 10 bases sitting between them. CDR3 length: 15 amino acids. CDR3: CAWSVGGGSNQPQHF. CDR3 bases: TGTGCCTGGAGTGTGGGTGGGGGAAGCAATCAGCCCCAGCATTTT.

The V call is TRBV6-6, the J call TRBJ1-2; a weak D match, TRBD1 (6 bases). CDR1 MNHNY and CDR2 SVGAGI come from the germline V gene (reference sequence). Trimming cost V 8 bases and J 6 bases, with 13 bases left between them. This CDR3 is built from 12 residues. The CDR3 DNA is TGTGCCAGCTGGGACACGGAGAATGGCTACACCTTC. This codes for CASWDTENGYTF.

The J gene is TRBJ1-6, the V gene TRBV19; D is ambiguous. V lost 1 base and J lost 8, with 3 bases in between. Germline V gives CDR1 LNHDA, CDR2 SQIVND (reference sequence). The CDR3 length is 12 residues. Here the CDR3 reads CASSIGDSPLHF. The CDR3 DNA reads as TGTGCCAGTAGTATAGGGGATTCACCCCTCCACTTT.

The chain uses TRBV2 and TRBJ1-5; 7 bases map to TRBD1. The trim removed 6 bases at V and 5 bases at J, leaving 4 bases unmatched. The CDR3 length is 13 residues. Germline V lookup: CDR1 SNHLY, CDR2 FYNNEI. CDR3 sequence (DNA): TGTGCCAGCAGCGACAGGGTTTATCAGCCCCAGCATTTT. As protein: CASSDRVYQPQHF.

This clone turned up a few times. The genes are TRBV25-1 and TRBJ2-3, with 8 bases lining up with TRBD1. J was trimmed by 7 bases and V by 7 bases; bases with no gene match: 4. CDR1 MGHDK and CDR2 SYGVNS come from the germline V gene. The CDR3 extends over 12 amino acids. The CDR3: CASTQGGYTQYF. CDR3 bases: TGTGCCAGCACACAGGGGGGATATACGCAGTATTTT.

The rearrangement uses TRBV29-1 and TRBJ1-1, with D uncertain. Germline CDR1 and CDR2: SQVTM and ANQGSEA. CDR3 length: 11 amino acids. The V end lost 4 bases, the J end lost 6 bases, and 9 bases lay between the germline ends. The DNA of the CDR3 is TGCAGCGTTGTTTATAGGGCTGAAGCTTTCTTT. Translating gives CSVVYRAEAFF.

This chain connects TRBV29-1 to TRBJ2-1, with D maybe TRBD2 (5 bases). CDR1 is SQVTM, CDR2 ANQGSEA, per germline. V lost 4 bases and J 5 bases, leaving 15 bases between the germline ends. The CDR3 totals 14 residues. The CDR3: CSVGSSMVNNEQFF. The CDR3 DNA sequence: TGCAGCGTTGGGTCTAGCATGGTCAACAATGAGCAGTTCTTC.